The 3 T cell receptor beta chains below were found in one sample sequenced in a study of blood T cell repertoires in COVID-19. The table came from immunoSEQ multiplex PCR; TCRdb's copy has only in-frame clones and leaves some out. The sample includes some 160,000 clones, approximately 87% of them seen just once. The sequenced sample consisted of peripheral blood. All receptors come from a woman aged 70-85 years with COVID-19, enrolled during active disease.

This clone was seen just once. The chain couples TRBV2 to TRBJ2-7, with 9 bases identical to TRBD1. This CDR3 is built from 13 residues. Looked up from germline, CDR1 is SNHLY and CDR2 is FYNNEI. J gave up 6 bases and V 6 bases, and 6 bases lay outside the gene matches. The chain's CDR3 is CASRWDRAGEQYF. The CDR3 DNA is TGTGCCAGCAGATGGGACAGGGCGGGCGAGCAGTACTTC.

The rearrangement uses TRBV5-5 and TRBJ1-1; the match to TRBD1 covers 9 bases. Germline V lookup: CDR1 SGHKS, CDR2 YYEKEE (reference sequence). V lost 5 bases to trimming and J lost 5 bases; unmatched junction nucleotides: 7. CDR3 size: 14 residues. The CDR3 bases are TGTGCCAGCAGTTTTACAGGGGGCCGAACTGAAGCTTTCTTT. It is translated as CASSFTGGRTEAFF.

This sequence joins TRBV5-1 and TRBJ1-6; tentative D call: TRBD1 (5 bases). Per germline, CDR1 SGHRS and CDR2 YFSETQ. Trimming left V 0 bases short and J 9 bases short, with 16 bases between. This CDR3 comprises 16 residues. The CDR3 reads CASSLGMRDVGSPLHF. In nucleotides, the CDR3 is TGCGCCAGCAGCTTGGGTATGCGGGACGTGGGTTCACCCCTCCACTTT.